Presented here are 2 T cell receptor beta chains from one specimen sequenced in a study of blood T cell repertoires in COVID-19. TCRdb's copy holds only in-frame clones and misses some; the assay was immunoSEQ multiplex PCR. This table has roughly 60,000 clones, roughly 86% appearing once. The specimen sequenced was peripheral blood. Receptor source: a human donor with active COVID-19. The donor label of this sample is uncertain.

This chain joins TRBV5-1 and TRBJ2-1; 13 nucleotides match TRBD2. Germline CDR1 and CDR2: SGHRS and YFSETQ. V dropped 1 base and J dropped 2; count of bases not matched to a gene: 6. This CDR3 contains 18 residues. CDR3 loop: CASSLRTGTSGAYNEQFF. The CDR3 nucleotides are TGCGCCAGCAGCTTGCGTACCGGGACTAGCGGGGCCTACAATGAGCAGTTCTTC.

The chain is built from TRBV28 and TRBJ2-7, with TRBD2 identical over 14 bases. J gave up 1 base and V 9 bases, and 8 bases lay outside the gene matches. Germline CDR1 is MDHEN and CDR2 is SYDVKM. The CDR3 consists of 16 residues. DNA for the CDR3: TGTGCCAGTTACGGGACTAGCGGGAGAGGGTCCTACGAGCAGTACTTC. It codes for CASYGTSGRGSYEQYF.